This TCR beta chain was sequenced in a study of shared clonotypes between healthy human individuals. General study results and limits: What limited the represented genetic and exposure-history diversity was the small number of donors. In contrast to clonotypes shared by all four donors, non-shared clonotypes had lower generation probabilities.

Germline lookup yields CDR1 MDHEN and CDR2 SYDVKM. V shed 4 bases and J 8 bases; nucleotides not matched to a gene: 6. This CDR3 has 13 amino acids. A note on this clone: Its matching antigen is unknown. This sample includes further DNA sequences coding for the same CDR3.

Only in-frame clones appear in the TCRdb table, and some are missing; sequencing was by immunoSEQ multiplex PCR. The profile shows fewer than 1.4 million clones, approximately 78% of them singletons. The sequenced sample consisted of memory CD4+ T cells from PBMCs. Subset denoted: CD45RA-negative fraction. The chain is built from TRBV28 and TRBJ1-1; 8 bases are a match to TRBD1. The receptor was isolated from a man aged 18 to 29 in good health. Some clones in this sample may be carry-over from other donors' samples. The CDR3 nucleotides are TGTGCCAGCAGTTCCGGACAGGGCGGAGAAGCTTTCTTT. This gives the protein CASSSGQGGEAFF.